This T cell receptor beta chain comes out of a study of cytomegalovirus exposure and HLA in healthy donors (dated by TCRdb to 2017 to 2019). Turning to the overall study: According to an earlier analysis of 587 of the donors, some 170 million T cells yielded roughly 100 million unique TCR beta sequences and about 300 Gb of sequence data. Four to six DR-DQ haplotypes were handled as single units for association and clustering because linkage in the cohort was strong. Rather than using new phenotypic data, the later analysis identified candidate immune exposures from TCR beta sequences and from how often those sequences occurred across donors. Donor age, sex, ethnicity and CMV serostatus were compiled together with the repertoire data. An earlier analysis of several hundred of the donors applied high-throughput TCR beta sequencing to assess whether each TCR beta V gene segment acted as functional or pseudogenic. A later analysis re-analyzed previously published TCR beta repertoires from hundreds of donors and added high-resolution HLA genotyping to study TCR occurrence patterns. The number of donors typed differed by locus, with 629-630 for A, B, C, DRB1 and DQB1, around 560 for DQA1, nearly 610 for DPA1, and 472 for DPB1. Besides the first cohort of approximately 670 subjects, a separate validation cohort made up of 120 different subjects was used. The T cell repertoires of under 750 subjects were profiled by immunosequencing and related to cytomegalovirus serostatus. The aim of the study was to test whether cataloging public T cell receptors could identify signatures of past pathogen exposure. Class I and class II HLA loci were covered by the typing at four-digit resolution. An early release covering around 630 HLA-typed donors comprised approximately 300 gigabases of sequencing data and tens of millions of unique TCR sequences. Among the approximately 420 genotyped donors, under 90% belonged to the genetic ancestry cluster associated with self-reported Caucasian donors. Genome-wide SNP genotypes for about 65% of the roughly 670 donors were used in a later genetic analysis, which treated that subset as a discovery cohort. The study combined high-throughput TCR immunosequencing, statistical association of individual TCRs with disease status, and machine learning to predict cytomegalovirus infection status. All discovery cohort repertoires had been generated using a single sequencing platform. Among a few hundred genotyped donors of the cohort, an average of approximately 230,000 unique TCR beta nucleotide sequences were sequenced per donor, roughly 18% of them non-productive. Beyond this particular receptor, the publication reports: An earlier analysis of approximately 500 of the donors showed that most TCR beta V segments appeared in productive rearrangements either about 87% or about 30% of the time, which broadly matched IMGT annotations. According to a later genetic analysis, donors in an Asian-associated ancestry cluster had fewer N-insertions in productive TCRs than the approximately 630-donor mean. A few of the identified cytomegalovirus-associated TCR beta chains were confirmed in vitro to be specific for cytomegalovirus antigens. The 87-base-pair reads could not distinguish some IMGT-functional V segments, including TRBV6-2 and TRBV6-3, so those segments were excluded. Correlated functional status among segregating V segments might reflect linkage disequilibrium, but an unknown experimental factor could not be ruled out. Immune exposure information for the cohort was limited to CMV serostatus. Because some donors lacked HLA typing at each locus, the association tests relied only on the typed subset. A further reported finding was that TCR beta sequences accurately predicted the HLA-A and HLA-B alleles for most subjects in the first cohort. According to a later analysis, TCR association rates differed among HLA loci, with DRB1 alleles showing the most associated TCRs and HLA-C alleles showing the fewest. When HLA alleles, especially DR and DQ, strongly co-occurred, TCR associations were difficult to assign to individual alleles. In a later analysis, 15,000 to 20,000 TCR beta sequences were associated with specific HLA alleles at a false discovery rate of 0.05. A later genetic analysis associated a missense DCLRE1C variant with V-gene and J-gene trimming of TCR beta chains, and an independent cohort replicated the association. The study listed 150 to 200 TCR beta chains as associated with cytomegalovirus. A later analysis found that HLA-associated TCR beta chains were more clonally expanded and had lower generation probabilities than equally common non-associated chains. The cohort was sequenced for TCR beta chains only, and without alpha or paired-chain data the features that could be detected were limited. The authors suggested that the approach could potentially be extended to other disease states and immunological phenotypes. According to a later analysis, parvovirus B19, influenza, CMV and Epstein-Barr virus appeared linked to several top co-occurrence clusters. A cluster of highly shared sequence variants was judged likely to represent a technical artifact of the sequencing pipeline. According to a later analysis, most CMV-associated TCR beta chains appeared to be HLA-restricted, and the HLA associations seemed to be driven largely by CMV exposure. Presence/absence analyses assumed roughly uniform sequencing depth across donors, an assumption that may not hold. Because counts were too low, 15 to 20 rarely observed V segments, including chromosome 9 orphons, were excluded from the earlier analysis of about 500 of the donors. Across donors, most TCR sequences were observed very rarely, whereas some public TCRs were present in many individuals. Cytomegalovirus status was reported to be diagnosed by the classifier with high specificity and sensitivity in both the original and validation cohorts.

With regard to this clone: Its target antigen remains unknown. No base qualities exist here, and no much larger clone lies one base off it.

The cohort consisted of hundreds of healthy bone marrow donors. At the time of sampling, every cohort member was nominally healthy, though immune exposures that went unrecorded were likely present. The donor was CMV seronegative and was included in the group of a few hundred seronegative cohort members. A peripheral blood sample was provided by each donor, and peripheral blood mononuclear cells were used for TCR beta sequencing. The Qiagen DNeasy Blood Extraction Kit was used to extract genomic DNA from the blood cell samples. The library was generated by the immunoSEQ multiplex PCR assay. For the multiplex PCR, a mixture combining 60 forward primers for TCR Vbeta segments and 13 reverse primers for TCR Jbeta segments was used. The CDR3 region of rearranged TCR beta genes was amplified from genomic DNA with a multiplex PCR assay. The amplified TCR beta libraries were sequenced on the Illumina HiSeq System as 87-base-pair reads. The source study handled its data this way. A later analysis tallied tens of millions of unique TCR beta chains across the 600 to 700 repertoires, and about 10 million of those chains were shared by two or more donors. To remove PCR and sequencing errors, raw reads were error-corrected and collapsed into unique sequences using a nearest-neighbor algorithm that merged closely related sequences. To assign V, D and J gene segments, CDR3 sequences were aligned to IMGT reference sequences. For a sequence to be retained, a match of at least six nucleotides was required to both a V gene segment and a J gene segment. A rearrangement counted as productive if the CDR3 had no stop codons and remained in frame with V and J, and every other rearrangement counted as non-productive. Following IMGT convention, CDR3 was defined as the stretch from the second conserved V-encoded cysteine to the conserved J-encoded phenylalanine. In an earlier analysis of approximately 590 of the donors, sequences lacking an unambiguous match to a single V gene segment were excluded. In an earlier analysis of 500 to 750 of the donors, V segments were called functional above 56.7% productive rearrangements and were called segregating when the between-donor standard deviation exceeded 5%. To diagnose cytomegalovirus status from the catalog of TCR beta chain sequences, a statistical classification framework was built. In a later analysis, TCR nucleotide sequences were compared against IMGT/GENE-DB human TR gene sequences so that V and J genes could be assigned. In a later analysis, CDR3 sequences and most-parsimonious VDJ recombination scenarios were assigned using the TCRdist pipeline. In a later analysis, each TCR beta chain was defined by its CDR3 amino acid sequence together with its V-gene family, and reads lacking a unique V-gene family were excluded. As a way to deal with suspected cross-contamination and a sequencing artifact, a later analysis dropped roughly 620 nucleotide sequences that were highly shared and had low generation probability. In a later analysis, a clonal expansion index for each public chain was calculated from normalized within-repertoire ranks of inferred template counts. In a later analysis, generation probabilities were computed with a VDJ recombination model fitted to out-of-frame rearrangements, and the resulting probabilities were checked against IGoR. A later analysis scored TCR-TCR, TCR-HLA and TCR-CMV co-occurrence with hypergeometric tests, applying a repertoire-size bias correction to TCR pairs. False discovery rates were estimated in a later analysis by permuting HLA or CMV assignments 20 times. In a later analysis, co-occurring TCRs were grouped with DBSCAN, and TCRdist sequence similarity was added when clustering was performed within HLA-allele-positive subsets. For co-occurrence clustering, repertoires with fewer than 30,000 or more than 120,000 public chains were excluded, along with 5 or 6 repertoires with anomalous nucleotide sharing. Not all clones reach the TCRdb copy of this immuneACCESS table, which keeps in-frame sequences only. Checked studies attribute under half of the gap to unresolved V genes and leave the rest unexplained. V and J calls and clone size are given by that table; D and trimming were obtained from the DNA. The sample table holds over 85,000 clones, of which 70% to 80% were seen once. The top ten constitute approximately 7.7% of the sample.

For CDR1 and CDR2, the germline V gene lists MNHNS and SASEGT. V lost 5 bases and J lost 5 bases, and the count of bases not matched to a germline gene is 7. The CDR3 runs 14 amino acids, cysteine and phenylalanine included. The retained sequence is limited to the CDR3, 42 bases, with the frame set at the first base. The rearranged chain carries TRBV6-1 and TRBJ2-3; 7 bases in the middle match TRBD1. This clonotype was obtained from a female donor in good health and CMV-seronegative. Sequenced input: PBMCs. The CDR3 reads as follows: CASSLGQVGDTQYF. The DNA sequence follows: TGTGCCAGCAGTCTTGGACAGGTTGGAGATACGCAGTATTTT.